This T cell receptor beta chain was profiled in a study of patients and donors after allogeneic stem cell transplantation. The V and J ends lost 6 bases and 6 bases, in that order; junction bases with no gene match: 8. Germline loops: CDR1 MNHEY, CDR2 SMNVEV (reference sequence). The CDR3 totals 15 residues. TCRdb re-derived calls from the RT-PCR reads in MiXCR, one entry per CDR3 protein. The data hold approximately 200,000 distinct CDR3 sequences, with about 40% observed a single time. The chain links TRBV27 to TRBJ2-7; TRBD2 agrees at 13 bases. What was sequenced was blood, either unsorted or a sorted T cell fraction (not recorded which). This clonotype was obtained from a human donor who was either an allogeneic HSCT recipient or a stem cell or donor lymphocyte infusion donor (not recorded which). It is not recorded whose cells these are; they may come from a transplant donor. CDR3 sequence: CASRPGTSGMGEQYF. The CDR3 region has the DNA TGTGCCAGCAGACCCGGGACTAGCGGGATGGGCGAGCAGTACTTC.